This TCR beta chain was identified during a study of radiotherapy plus CTLA-4 blockade in lung cancer. Study-level results: Clones derived from tumor TCRs expanded in blood after radiotherapy plus ipilimumab.

With respect to this clone: Antigen: not known.

Per the germline V gene, CDR1 is SGDLS and CDR2 is YYNGEE. The CDR3 has 13 residues. V lost 6 bases and J 5 bases, leaving 15 bases between the germline ends. Those patients who had chemo-refractory metastatic non-small-cell lung cancer were given focal radiation along with CTLA-4 blockade through ipilimumab. Generated by immunoSEQ multiplex PCR, the TCRdb table keeps only in-frame clones and is missing some. The sample carries 26,000 or so clones, 65% to 80% recorded once. The V call is TRBV9, the J call TRBJ2-7, with D perhaps given as TRBD1 or TRBD2 (5 bases each). The source of this sequence is a human donor with non-small cell lung cancer who had stable disease on radiotherapy plus ipilimumab. The material sequenced was peripheral blood, taken from a patient treated with radiotherapy plus ipilimumab. In nucleotides, the CDR3 is TGTGCCAGCACCCGGGACCCCTTAGACGAGCAGTACTTC. Translation: CASTRDPLDEQYF.